Presented here are 2 T cell receptor beta chains from one specimen sequenced in a study of naive and memory T cell subsets. Both TRBC1 and TRBC2 were covered by a beta constant-region primer of two equimolar oligonucleotides. TCRdb fed the UMI-ligation and nested PCR reads into MiXCR, producing one record per CDR3 protein. The sample holds over 25,000 distinct CDR3 sequences, about 10% seen once. Input material: effector memory CD4+ T cells from blood. Indicated subset: effector memory, CD45RA- CD27-. The receptors originated from a human donor in good health.

By sample share, this clonotype is medium-sized. The chain uses TRBV5-4 and TRBJ2-5; D gene ambiguous. The CDR3 spans 13 residues. The V end lost 4 bases, the J end lost 6 bases, and 13 bases lay between the germline ends. Germline V CDR1 and CDR2: SGHNT, YYREEE (reference sequence). The CDR3 DNA is TGTGCCAGCAGCAGCCCCAGTCACCAGACCCAGTACTTC. The encoded protein is CASSSPSHQTQYF.

This rearrangement joins TRBV7-2 to TRBJ2-5; a weak D match, TRBD1 (6 bases). This CDR3 region has 15 residues. The germline V and J ends were trimmed by 1 base and 5 bases, with 14 bases remaining between them. Per germline, CDR1 SGHTA and CDR2 FQGNSA. CDR3 amino acids: CASSLVAGDIETQYF. In nucleotides, the CDR3 is TGTGCCAGCAGCTTAGTAGCCGGGGACATCGAGACCCAGTACTTC.